This TCR beta chain was sequenced in a study of blood T cell repertoires in COVID-19. With 0 bases removed from V and 3 bases from J, the gap between germline ends came to 8 bases. The CDR3 has 15 residues. CDR1 and CDR2 (germline): SEHNR, FQNEAQ (reference sequence). Profiling relied on immunoSEQ multiplex PCR, and the TCRdb table lists in-frame clones only, not all of them. The table records 150,000 to 200,000 clones, around 82% of them present only once. The V call is TRBV7-9, the J call TRBJ2-2, with D perhaps matching TRBD2 (5 bases). The sequenced material came from PBMCs or T cells enriched from blood (not recorded which). The receptor was derived from a woman between 45 and 65 years old with acute COVID-19. The CDR3 coding sequence is TGTGCCAGCAGCTTAGCTCGGGGAGACACCGGGGAGCTGTTTTTT. Translation gives CASSLARGDTGELFF.